A single sample gave rise to the 31 T cell receptor beta chains below, sequenced in a study of long-term antiretroviral therapy in people with HIV. At the survey level, the v3.0 immunoSEQ assay was run. Here immunoSEQ multiplex PCR was the method, and the copy in TCRdb shows in-frame clones only, minus some. This table has about 9,100 clones, around 82% appearing once. Sequenced material: unsorted PBMCs, taken 0.4 years before starting antiretroviral therapy. The receptors here all came from a man aged 30-40 years with HIV.

The V gene is TRBV7-8, the J gene TRBJ2-2; the D is unclear. Per germline, CDR1 SGHVS and CDR2 FQNEAQ. This CDR3 has 14 amino acids. The germline V and J ends were trimmed by 5 bases and 3 bases, with 10 bases remaining between them. The CDR3 here is CASSKRRDTGELFF. CDR3 bases: TGTGCCAGCAGCAAGAGGCGTGACACCGGGGAGCTGTTTTTT. Full variable domain (rest looked up from reference TRBV7-8 and TRBJ2-2): GAGVSQSPRYKVAKRGQDVALRCDPISGHVSLFWYQQALGQGPEFLTYFQNEAQLDKSGLPSDRFFAERPEGSVSTLKIQRTQQEDSAVYLCASSKRRDTGELFFGEGSRLTVL.

This sequence joins TRBV6-5 and TRBJ2-2; D ambiguous. CDR3 length: 15 amino acids. The V end was cut by 8 bases, the J end by 1 base, with 14 bases between. Per germline, CDR1 MNHEY and CDR2 SVGAGI. Here the CDR3 DNA reads TGTGCCAGCCAAATCGAGTTTCGGAACACCGGGGAGCTGTTTTTT. Amino acid sequence: CASQIEFRNTGELFF.

This rearrangement joins TRBV6-4 to TRBJ2-3, with 12 bases identical to TRBD2. Trimming at V came to 5 bases and at J to 5 bases, leaving 5 bases not matched to a gene. Germline V gives CDR1 MRHNA, CDR2 SNTAGT. There are 15 residues in the CDR3. This CDR3 is CASSRLAGAGDTQYF. The CDR3 coding sequence is TGTGCCAGCAGTCGACTAGCGGGGGCGGGAGATACGCAGTATTTT.

The V call is TRBV29-1, the J call TRBJ2-7; D is undetermined. The CDR3 is 11 residues long. CDR1 and CDR2 from the germline V gene are SQVTM and ANQGSEA. V was clipped by 4 bases and J by 5 bases, with 9 bases between them. CDR3 sequence reads: CSVAFVDEQYF. The DNA of the CDR3 is TGCAGCGTTGCGTTTGTCGACGAGCAGTACTTC.

The rearrangement joins TRBV7-8 to TRBJ2-3, with 7 bases identical to TRBD1. The CDR3 sequence is 15 residues long. The germline V gene has CDR1 SGHVS and CDR2 FQNEAQ. The J segment lost 1 base and the V segment lost 3 bases, leaving 4 bases of the junction unmatched. CDR3 in DNA: TGTGCCAGCAGCTTCACCGGGACAGGCACAGATACGCAGTATTTT. This gives the protein CASSFTGTGTDTQYF.

This clone appeared a single time. V is TRBV9 and J is TRBJ2-3, with 8 bases fitting TRBD1. CDR1 and CDR2 (germline): SGDLS, YYNGEE. The CDR3 is 15 residues long. J was trimmed by 1 base and V by 3 bases; bases with no gene match: 4. The CDR3 nucleotides are TGTGCCAGCAGCGCCAGGGGGCAGCGCACAGATACGCAGTATTTT. Encoded protein: CASSARGQRTDTQYF. Looking up the rest from reference TRBV9 and TRBJ2-3 gives the full variable domain: DSGVTQTPKHLITATGQRVTLRCSPRSGDLSVYWYQQSLDQGLQFLIQYYNGEERAKGNILERFSAQQFPDLHSELNLSSLELGDSALYFCASSARGQRTDTQYFGPGTRLTVL.

The chain joins TRBV9 to TRBJ1-1; D is possibly TRBD1 (6 bases). The V end was cut by 3 bases, the J end by 0 bases, with 15 bases between. The length of the CDR3 is 16 residues. Germline lookup yields CDR1 SGDLS and CDR2 YYNGEE. CDR3 sequence reads: CASSGVSRDMNTEAFF. CDR3 sequence (DNA): TGTGCCAGCAGCGGAGTCTCCAGGGACATGAACACTGAAGCTTTCTTT.

The rearrangement links TRBV28 to TRBJ2-2; no firm D call. The length of the CDR3 is 13 residues. Germline V gives CDR1 MDHEN, CDR2 SYDVKM. V lost 3 bases and J 4 bases, leaving 6 bases between the germline ends. CDR3 nucleotides: TGTGCCAGCAGTTTTCGCGGCACCGGGGAGCTGTTTTTT. Encoded protein: CASSFRGTGELFF. Variable domain in full (rest from reference TRBV28 and TRBJ2-2): DVKVTQSSRYLVKRTGEKVFLECVQDMDHENMFWYRQDPGLGLRLIYFSYDVKMKEKGDIPEGYSVSREKKERFSLILESASTNQTSMYLCASSFRGTGELFFGEGSRLTVL.

The chain is built from TRBV5-6 and TRBJ1-5; the D is unclear. From germline, CDR1 is SGHDT and CDR2 YYEEEE. Trimming stripped 1 base from V and 4 bases from J, with 12 bases between. The CDR3 has 15 amino acids. The CDR3 sequence: CASSLKEVVNQPQHF. The CDR3 DNA reads TGTGCCAGCAGCTTGAAAGAGGTAGTAAATCAGCCCCAGCATTTT.

V and J are TRBV5-4 and TRBJ1-1, with D tentatively TRBD1 (6 bases). Germline V gene data show CDR1 as SGHNT and CDR2 as YYREEE (reference sequence). The germline V and J ends were trimmed by 4 bases and 1 base, with 8 bases remaining between them. The CDR3 contains 13 residues. CDR3 amino acids: CASSRRGNTEAFF. Here the CDR3 DNA reads TGTGCCAGCAGCCGCAGGGGGAACACTGAAGCTTTCTTT.

CDR3 loop: CAISESRADPLPDTQYF. In DNA, the CDR3 is TGTGCCATCAGTGAGTCCCGGGCCGACCCGTTACCAGATACGCAGTATTTT. J is TRBJ2-3 and V is TRBV10-3; D gene ambiguous. Germline V lookup: CDR1 ENHRY, CDR2 SYGVKD. CDR3 length: 17 residues. The V and J ends lost 0 bases and 4 bases respectively, with 17 bases between them.

CDR3: CATSSGLADFTDTQYF. The CDR3 coding sequence is TGTGCCACCAGCAGCGGCCTAGCGGACTTCACAGATACGCAGTATTTT. The genes are TRBV15 and TRBJ2-3, with 7 bases lining up with TRBD2. The V gene's germline CDR1 is LNHNV and CDR2 YYDKDF (reference sequence). V was pared by 3 bases and J by 2 bases, with 8 bases of the junction left unmatched. The CDR3 contains 16 residues.

This chain joins TRBV2 and TRBJ1-2; TRBD1 agrees at 8 bases. The germline gives CDR1 SNHLY, CDR2 FYNNEI. The trim removed 6 bases at V and 4 bases at J, leaving 10 bases unmatched. This CDR3 is 15 amino acids long. The CDR3 sequence is CASRDRTGNFYGYTF. Here the CDR3 DNA reads TGTGCCAGCAGGGACCGGACAGGGAACTTCTATGGCTACACCTTC.

V gene TRBV29-1 combines with J gene TRBJ1-1; D not certain. The ends were cut back, 4 bases at V and 2 bases at J, with 5 bases in the middle. CDR3 length equals 11 residues. The germline CDR1 and CDR2 sequences are SQVTM and ANQGSEA. The CDR3 sequence is CSVAVNTEAFF. The CDR3 region has the DNA TGCAGCGTTGCGGTAAACACTGAAGCTTTCTTT.

The V gene is TRBV6-6, the J gene TRBJ1-6; the D gene is possibly TRBD1 (5 bases). Per the germline V gene, CDR1 is MNHNY and CDR2 is SVGAGI (reference sequence). Trimming pared 2 bases from V and 7 bases from J, leaving 12 bases between. This CDR3 comprises 15 residues. The CDR3, as DNA: TGTGCCAGCAGTTACGTAGGGCAGGGCAATTCACCCCTCCACTTT. It codes for CASSYVGQGNSPLHF.

The V and J genes are TRBV4-3 and TRBJ2-3; D possibly corresponds to TRBD1 (6 bases). Germline values: CDR1 LGHNA, CDR2 YSLEER. V lost 1 base to trimming and J lost 2 bases, with 13 bases between them. The CDR3 runs 16 residues. The CDR3 nucleotides read TGCGCCAGCAGCCAAGTAGAAGGACAGTCCACAGATACGCAGTATTTT. Amino acids: CASSQVEGQSTDTQYF.

The V call is TRBV19, the J call TRBJ1-1; no definite D call. The CDR3 covers 14 residues. Germline CDR1 LNHDA, CDR2 SQIVND (reference sequence). Trimming removed 9 bases from V and 0 bases from J, with 14 bases in between. DNA of the CDR3: TGTGCCAGCAGAGGGAGAATCATGAACACTGAAGCTTTCTTT. Translated: CASRGRIMNTEAFF.

The V gene is TRBV27, the J gene TRBJ1-2; TRBD1 matches at 10 bases. The CDR3 covers 15 residues. Germline V gene sequence: CDR1 MNHEY, CDR2 SMNVEV (reference sequence). V trimming: 6 bases; J trimming: 0 bases; junction bases outside the gene matches: 4. CDR3 amino acids: CASSWGQGTNYGYTF. DNA for the CDR3: TGTGCCAGCAGCTGGGGACAGGGGACTAACTATGGCTACACCTTC.

The table lists this clone with a count of one. This chain's CDR3 is CASSVGPNRDEQYF. The CDR3 coding sequence is TGTGCCAGCAGCGTAGGACCAAACAGGGACGAGCAGTACTTC. The gene calls are TRBV9 and TRBJ2-7; a weak D match, TRBD1 (6 bases). The germline V and J ends were trimmed by 0 bases and 5 bases, with 12 bases remaining between them. From germline, CDR1 is SGDLS and CDR2 YYNGEE. This CDR3 spans 14 amino acids. Full variable domain (remainder filled in from reference TRBV9 and TRBJ2-7): DSGVTQTPKHLITATGQRVTLRCSPRSGDLSVYWYQQSLDQGLQFLIQYYNGEERAKGNILERFSAQQFPDLHSELNLSSLELGDSALYFCASSVGPNRDEQYFGPGTRLTVT.

This chain uses TRBV5-8 with TRBJ2-1, with D perhaps TRBD1 (6 bases). With 3 bases removed from V and 2 bases from J, the gap between germline ends came to 12 bases. This CDR3 contains 15 residues. CDR1 SGHTS and CDR2 YDEGEE come from the germline V gene. This CDR3 is CASSSIQGTYNEQFF. The CDR3 coding sequence is TGTGCCAGCAGCTCCATACAGGGAACCTACAATGAGCAGTTCTTC.

This clone is medium-sized within its sample. The genes are TRBV28 and TRBJ2-7, with unresolved D. CDR3 length equals 11 residues. The germline CDR1 and CDR2 sequences are MDHEN and SYDVKM. V was clipped by 2 bases and J by 5 bases, with 4 bases between them. The CDR3 loop reads CASSLSHEQYF. As DNA, the CDR3 is TGTGCCAGCAGTTTAAGTCACGAGCAGTACTTC.

J is TRBJ2-7 and V is TRBV25-1; D not resolved. CDR1 and CDR2 (germline): MGHDK, SYGVNS. Trimming took off 7 bases at V and 4 bases at J, with 14 bases between the two ends. The CDR3 has 13 amino acids. The CDR3 bases are TGTGCCAGCATCTTAGAGGAGATTTACGAGCAGTACTTC. Its translation: CASILEEIYEQYF.

There are a few counts of this clone. The V call is TRBV21-1, the J call TRBJ1-5; the D segment call TRBD1 is taken from the table without a DNA check. TRBV21-1 is shown as a pseudogene. CDR3 length: 17 residues. The CDR3: CASSRFRTGAPEQPQHF. For the CDR3, the DNA is TGTGCCAGCAGCAGATTTAGGACAGGCGCACCGGAGCAGCCCCAGCATTTT.

The gene calls are TRBV6-5 and TRBJ2-3, with 7 bases that match TRBD2. V trimming: 0 bases; J trimming: 1 base; junction bases outside the gene matches: 4. There are 16 residues in the CDR3. Looked up from germline, CDR1 is MNHEY and CDR2 is SVGAGI. DNA of the CDR3: TGTGCCAGCAGTTACTCCCGTGCGGGGGGCACAGATACGCAGTATTTT. Encoded protein: CASSYSRAGGTDTQYF.

This chain uses TRBV18 with TRBJ2-7, with 10 bases fitting TRBD2. V gave up 3 bases and J gave up 4 bases; unmatched junction bases: 18. Germline CDR1 and CDR2: KGHSH and LQKENI. The CDR3 has 19 residues. The CDR3 spells CASSPLVLAGDSSGYEQYF. Here the CDR3 DNA reads TGTGCCAGCTCACCGCTGGTGCTAGCGGGAGATTCGTCCGGGTACGAGCAGTACTTC.

The chain joins TRBV13 to TRBJ2-7, with D unclear. Germline loops: CDR1 PRHDT, CDR2 FYEKMQ (reference sequence). The CDR3 length is 11 residues. Trimming took 4 bases from V and 9 from J, leaving 10 bases between them. CDR3 loop: CASSSGSLQYF. CDR3 bases: TGTGCCAGCAGCTCAGGAAGCCTGCAGTACTTC.

The V gene is TRBV30, the J gene TRBJ1-6, with a weak D call TRBD1 (6 bases). The CDR3 is made up of 12 amino acids. Trimming removed 5 bases from V and 5 bases from J, with 7 bases in between. Germline CDR1 and CDR2: GTSNPN and SVGIG (reference sequence). The CDR3 reads CAWGGHNSPLHF. Here the CDR3 DNA reads TGTGCCTGGGGGGGCCATAATTCACCCCTCCACTTT.

In its sample, this clone was seen once. The rearrangement uses TRBV6-1 and TRBJ2-1; either TRBD1 or TRBD2 may fit D (6 bases each). CDR3 size: 13 residues. V dropped 5 bases and J dropped 5 bases, with 10 bases sitting between them. CDR1 is MNHNS, CDR2 SASEGT, per germline. In DNA form, the CDR3 reads TGTGCCAGCAGTTCAGGGGAGGACAATGAGCAGTTCTTC. As protein: CASSSGEDNEQFF.

Points on this clone: At one end the junction does not follow the germline gene, possibly because of a read error. The chain is built from TRBV5-8 and TRBJ1-4; D may be TRBD1 (6 bases). The CDR3 consists of 17 residues. Germline CDR1 reads SGHTS; CDR2 reads YDEGEE. The CDR3 loop is CASSLEGLGRGSEELFF. CDR3 sequence (DNA): TGTGCCAGCAGCTTGGAGGGTTTAGGCAGGGGTTCTGAAGAACTGTTTTTT.

The J gene is TRBJ1-1, the V gene TRBV18, with D perhaps TRBD1 (5 bases). CDR3 length equals 14 residues. Looked up from germline, CDR1 is KGHSH and CDR2 is LQKENI. V dropped 3 bases and J dropped 10 bases, with 18 bases sitting between them. The DNA of the CDR3 is TGTGCCAGCTCACCCCGGGGGGGGGAACAAGGAGCTTTCTTT. Translating gives CASSPRGGEQGAFF.

The J gene is TRBJ2-1, the V gene TRBV14, with 14 bases that match TRBD2. Per germline, CDR1 SGHDN and CDR2 FVKESK. V shed 2 bases and J 5 bases; nucleotides not matched to a gene: 2. The CDR3 covers 16 residues. Here the CDR3 reads CASSQSGLAGDNEQFF. The CDR3 nucleotides read TGTGCCAGCAGCCAATCGGGACTAGCGGGGGACAATGAGCAGTTCTTC.